The present T cell receptor (beta chain) was sequenced within a study of T cells after yellow fever vaccination. Study-wide results and caveats: In FACS-sorted repertoires, abundant clonotypes from the bulk population could appear as contaminants. Primary-vaccination clones mostly resurfaced post-booster (under 98% CD4, 75% to 90% CD8). Few clonotypes appeared in both CD4 and CD8 compartments.

By 5'RACE template switching, TCR cDNA was produced, with a universal primer site and UMIs added in the process. TCRdb fed the 5' RACE reads into MiXCR, producing one record per CDR3 protein. The profile shows 500,000 to 550,000 distinct CDR3 sequences, 20% to 25% of them singletons. V was pared by 4 bases and J by 6 bases, with 16 bases between. Germline CDR1 is SGDLS and CDR2 is YYNGEE. The CDR3 spans 14 residues. A few counts support this clonotype. The antigen is undetermined. Specimen: PBMCs, collected 20 to 25 days after the first yellow fever vaccination. The TCR originated in a man aged 18-30 years who received the YFV17D yellow fever vaccine. The genes are TRBV9 and TRBJ1-1; D possibly corresponds to TRBD1 (5 bases). The CDR3 DNA reads as TGTGCCAGCAGCCCACCCCGCCTGGGGGCTGAAGCTTTCTTT. It codes for CASSPPRLGAEAFF.